Presented here are 16 T cell receptor beta chains from one specimen sequenced in a study of blood T cell repertoires in COVID-19. The data were produced by immunoSEQ multiplex PCR, yet TCRdb's version contains in-frame clones alone and is incomplete. The table lists some 170,000 clones, over 80% of them singletons, with 1.6% in the top ten. Sequenced sample: peripheral blood. The receptors derive from a woman in her forties or fifties with acute or convalescent COVID-19.

Note on this clone: Other DNA variants within this sample encode the same CDR3. The V call is TRBV10-1, the J call TRBJ2-7; unclear D gene. V dropped 2 bases and J dropped 1 base, with 6 bases sitting between them. CDR1 is WNHNN, CDR2 SYGVQD, per germline (reference sequence). There are 13 residues in the CDR3. The CDR3 loop reads CASSEGSSYEQYF. The CDR3 DNA reads TGCGCCAGCAGTGAGGGCAGTTCCTACGAGCAGTACTTC.

The genes are TRBV19 and TRBJ1-3; D not resolved. The CDR3 consists of 15 residues. The germline V gene encodes CDR1 LNHDA and CDR2 SQIVND (reference sequence). V lost 5 bases, J lost 0 bases, and 11 bases lay in between. The CDR3 nucleotides are TGTGCCAGTAGTCGTTATTCGAGCTCTGGAAACACCATATATTTT. Translation: CASSRYSSSGNTIYF.

The chain uses TRBV18 and TRBJ2-1; 8 bases are shared with TRBD2. CDR1 is KGHSH, CDR2 LQKENI, per germline. Trimming removed 0 bases from V and 6 bases from J; junction bases left unmatched: 7. This CDR3 is built from 16 residues. In DNA form, the CDR3 reads TGTGCCAGCTCACCACCGGGTAGCGGGGTGATCAATGAGCAGTTCTTC. This translates into CASSPPGSGVINEQFF.

This clone was recorded only once. The chain is built from TRBV6-5 and TRBJ1-3; D unresolved. The CDR3 extends over 15 amino acids. The germline gives CDR1 MNHEY, CDR2 SVGAGI. The V gene lost 6 bases and the J gene lost 0 bases, with 12 bases spanning the gap. The CDR3 is CASRDGQYSGNTIYF. The CDR3, as DNA: TGTGCCAGCAGAGATGGTCAGTACTCTGGAAACACCATATATTTT.

The chain uses TRBV7-2 and TRBJ2-7, with D perhaps matching TRBD2 (6 bases). Trimming left V 4 bases short and J 6 bases short, with 19 bases between. Germline V lookup: CDR1 SGHTA, CDR2 FQGNSA. This CDR3 comprises 15 residues. This chain's CDR3 is CASSSLAGSWVEQYF. The CDR3 DNA sequence: TGTGCCAGCAGCTCCCTAGCCGGGAGTTGGGTCGAGCAGTACTTC.

The table lists this clone with a few counts. In nucleotides, the CDR3 is TGTGCCAGTAGTATCCTCCAGACAGGGACGGCTAACTATGGCTACACCTTC. It translates to CASSILQTGTANYGYTF. The chain employs TRBV19 and TRBJ1-2; 7 bases fit TRBD1. CDR3 length: 17 amino acids. Germline CDR1 and CDR2: LNHDA and SQIVND (reference sequence). V shed 3 bases and J 0 bases; nucleotides not matched to a gene: 10.

This chain links TRBV7-2 with TRBJ1-3; possibly TRBD1 for D (5 bases). Germline CDR1 reads SGHTA; CDR2 reads FQGNSA. With 5 bases removed from V and 0 bases from J, the gap between germline ends came to 17 bases. The CDR3 is 17 residues long. CDR3 in amino acids: CASSPYLRAYSGNTIYF. DNA for the CDR3: TGTGCCAGCAGCCCTTACCTCAGGGCTTACTCTGGAAACACCATATATTTT.

J is TRBJ1-1 and V is TRBV10-3; 10 bases line up with TRBD1. The germline gives CDR1 ENHRY, CDR2 SYGVKD. The CDR3 sequence is 15 residues long. Trimming removed 10 bases from V and 0 bases from J; junction bases left unmatched: 8. CDR3 protein: CASDRGRGMNTEAFF. The CDR3 nucleotides read TGTGCCAGCGACAGGGGGCGAGGTATGAACACTGAAGCTTTCTTT.

The DNA of the CDR3 is TGTGCCAGCAGCTTAGTGTGGGACAGTGAAGCTTTCTTT. Translation: CASSLVWDSEAFF. This rearrangement joins TRBV11-2 to TRBJ1-1; 7 nucleotides match TRBD1. CDR1 and CDR2 from the germline V gene are SGHAT and FQNNGV. V lost 1 base, J lost 7 bases, and 3 bases stayed unmatched. This CDR3 is 13 amino acids long.

This sequence joins TRBV7-3 and TRBJ2-2, with 8 bases identical to TRBD1. CDR1 SGHTA and CDR2 FQGTGA come from the germline V gene. The CDR3 spans 14 residues. V dropped 6 bases and J dropped 4; count of bases not matched to a gene: 4. The DNA of the CDR3 is TGTGCCAGCAGGGCAACAGGGGGCACCGGGGAGCTGTTTTTT. Translation: CASRATGGTGELFF.

The rearrangement joins TRBV18 to TRBJ1-2, with D uncertain. The germline V and J ends were trimmed by 1 base and 2 bases, with 20 bases remaining between them. This CDR3 has 18 residues. CDR1 KGHSH and CDR2 LQKENI come from the germline V gene. The DNA of the CDR3 is TGTGCCAGCTCACCACGTATAACAGACCCTGAGCGGAACTATGGCTACACCTTC. As protein: CASSPRITDPERNYGYTF.

The chain combines TRBV29-1 with TRBJ1-1; TRBD1 agrees at 9 bases. The V gene end was trimmed by 4 bases and the J gene end by 8 bases; junction bases not matched to a gene: 5. The CDR3 consists of 12 residues. Germline CDR1 and CDR2: SQVTM and ANQGSEA. Here the CDR3 reads CSVGDREGEAFF. CDR3 nucleotide sequence: TGCAGCGTTGGGGACAGGGAAGGGGAAGCTTTCTTT.

J is TRBJ1-1 and V is TRBV19; D might be TRBD1 (6 bases). The CDR3 contains 13 residues. In germline, CDR1 is LNHDA, CDR2 SQIVND (reference sequence). With 5 bases removed from V and 10 bases from J, the gap between germline ends came to 17 bases. CDR3 protein: CASSFGGQLGAFF. The CDR3 DNA reads as TGTGCCAGTAGTTTCGGTGGACAGCTGGGAGCTTTCTTT.

This chain uses TRBV18 with TRBJ2-5; TRBD2 matches at 9 bases. Trimming at V came to 0 bases and at J to 5 bases, leaving 4 bases not matched to a gene. Germline V gene sequence: CDR1 KGHSH, CDR2 LQKENI. The CDR3 is made up of 15 amino acids. CDR3 sequence: CASSPPGLAFETQYF. The CDR3, as DNA: TGTGCCAGCTCACCACCGGGACTAGCATTCGAGACCCAGTACTTC.

The chain uses TRBV4-3 and TRBJ2-1; TRBD2 agrees at 7 bases. Losses at the gene ends were 3 bases for V and 4 bases for J; bases not matched to a gene: 6. The CDR3 loop spans 15 amino acids. Per the germline V gene, CDR1 is LGHNA and CDR2 is YSLEER. The CDR3 nucleotides read TGCGCCAGCAGCCAGGACCTAGCGGCTTACAATGAGCAGTTCTTC. It yields the protein CASSQDLAAYNEQFF.

V usage is TRBV9 and J usage is TRBJ2-4, with TRBD2 matching 14 bases. Germline assignment: CDR1 SGDLS and CDR2 YYNGEE. The CDR3 spans 20 residues. With 3 bases clipped from V and 0 bases from J, the junction kept 11 bases outside the gene matches. The CDR3 spells CASSAGSGTSGGEAKNIQYF. The CDR3 nucleotides read TGTGCCAGCAGCGCCGGAAGTGGGACTAGCGGGGGAGAAGCCAAAAACATTCAGTACTTC. Filled out from reference TRBV9 and TRBJ2-4, the complete variable domain reads DSGVTQTPKHLITATGQRVTLRCSPRSGDLSVYWYQQSLDQGLQFLIQYYNGEERAKGNILERFSAQQFPDLHSELNLSSLELGDSALYFCASSAGSGTSGGEAKNIQYFGAGTRLSVL.